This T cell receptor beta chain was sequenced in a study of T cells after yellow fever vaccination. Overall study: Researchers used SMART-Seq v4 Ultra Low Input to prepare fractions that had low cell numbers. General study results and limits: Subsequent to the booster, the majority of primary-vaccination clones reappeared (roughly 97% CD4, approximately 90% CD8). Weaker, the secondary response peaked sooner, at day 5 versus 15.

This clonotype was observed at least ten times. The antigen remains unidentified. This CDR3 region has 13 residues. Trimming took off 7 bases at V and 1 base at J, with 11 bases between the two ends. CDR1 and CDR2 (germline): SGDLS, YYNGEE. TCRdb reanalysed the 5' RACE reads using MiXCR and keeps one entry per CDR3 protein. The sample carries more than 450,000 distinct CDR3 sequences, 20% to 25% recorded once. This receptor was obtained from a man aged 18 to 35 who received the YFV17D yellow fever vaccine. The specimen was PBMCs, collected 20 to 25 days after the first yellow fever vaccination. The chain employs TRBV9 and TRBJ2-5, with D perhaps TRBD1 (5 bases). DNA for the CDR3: TGTGCCAGCTCTAGGGGCTTCCAAGAGACCCAGTACTTC. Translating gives CASSRGFQETQYF.